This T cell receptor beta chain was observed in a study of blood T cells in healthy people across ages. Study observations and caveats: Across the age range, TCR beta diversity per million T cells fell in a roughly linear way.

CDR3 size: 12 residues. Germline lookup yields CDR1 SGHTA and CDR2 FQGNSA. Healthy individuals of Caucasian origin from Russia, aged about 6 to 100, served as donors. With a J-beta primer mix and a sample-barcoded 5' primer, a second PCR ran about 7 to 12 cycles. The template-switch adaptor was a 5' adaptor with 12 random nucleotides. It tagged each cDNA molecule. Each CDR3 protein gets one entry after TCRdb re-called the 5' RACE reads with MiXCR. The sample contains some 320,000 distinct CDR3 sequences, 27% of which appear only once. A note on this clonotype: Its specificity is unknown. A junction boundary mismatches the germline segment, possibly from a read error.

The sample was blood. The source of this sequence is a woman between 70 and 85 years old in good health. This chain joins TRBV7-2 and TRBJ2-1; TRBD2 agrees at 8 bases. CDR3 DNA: TGTGTCAGCAGCTTACGCGGGAGGAGCAAGTTCTTC. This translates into CVSSLRGRSKFF.